This TCR beta chain is drawn from a study of blood T cell repertoires in COVID-19. Enrollment of patients from Seattle took place during active infection, with longitudinal follow-up. V was pared by 4 bases and J by 5 bases, with 11 bases between. Germline V gene data show CDR1 as MNHEY and CDR2 as SVGAGI. There are 13 residues in the CDR3. Produced via immunoSEQ multiplex PCR; TCRdb's table is partial and in-frame only. Of 160,000 or so clones in the sample, approximately 93% are singletons; the top ten hold under 2%. The source material was peripheral blood. The chain uses TRBV6-5 and TRBJ1-2, with a possible D match to TRBD1 (5 bases). The source of this sequence is an older woman with COVID-19, enrolled during active disease. The CDR3 region has the DNA TGTGCCAGCAGTTCGGGTCAGGGTTATGGCTACACCTTC. It is translated as CASSSGQGYGYTF.